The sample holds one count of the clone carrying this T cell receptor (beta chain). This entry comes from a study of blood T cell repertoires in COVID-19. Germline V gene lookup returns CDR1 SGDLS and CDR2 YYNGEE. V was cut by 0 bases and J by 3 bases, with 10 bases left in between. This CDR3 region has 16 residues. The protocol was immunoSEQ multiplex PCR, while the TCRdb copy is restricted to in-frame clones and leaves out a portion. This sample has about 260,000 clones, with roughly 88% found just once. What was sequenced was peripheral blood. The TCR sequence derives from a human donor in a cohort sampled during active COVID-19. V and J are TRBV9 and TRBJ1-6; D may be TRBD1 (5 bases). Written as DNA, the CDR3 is TGTGCCAGCAGCGTAGGGGGCGAGCGCTATAATTCACCCCTCCACTTT. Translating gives CASSVGGERYNSPLHF.